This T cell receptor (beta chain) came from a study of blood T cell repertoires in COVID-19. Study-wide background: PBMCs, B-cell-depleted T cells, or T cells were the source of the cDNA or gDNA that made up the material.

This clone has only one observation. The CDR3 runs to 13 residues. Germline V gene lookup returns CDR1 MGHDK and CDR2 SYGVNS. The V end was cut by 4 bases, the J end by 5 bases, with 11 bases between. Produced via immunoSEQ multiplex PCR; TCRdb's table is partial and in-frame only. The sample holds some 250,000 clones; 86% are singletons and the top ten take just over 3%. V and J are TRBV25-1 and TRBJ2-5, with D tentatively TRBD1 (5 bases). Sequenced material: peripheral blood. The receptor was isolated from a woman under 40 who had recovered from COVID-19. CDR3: CASSGAGRETQYF. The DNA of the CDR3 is TGTGCCAGCAGTGGGGCAGGGCGGGAGACCCAGTACTTC. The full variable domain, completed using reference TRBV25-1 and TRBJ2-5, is EADIYQTPRYLVIGTGKKITLECSQTMGHDKMYWYQQDPGMELHLIHYSYGVNSTEKGDLSSESTVSRIRTEHFPLTLESARPSHTSQYLCASSGAGRETQYFGPGTRLLVL.